Presented here are 17 T cell receptor beta chains from one specimen sequenced in a study of cytomegalovirus exposure and HLA in healthy donors. Use of 60 Vbeta and 13 Jbeta primers characterized the PCR. The table came from immunoSEQ multiplex PCR; TCRdb's copy has only in-frame clones and leaves some out. Of about 140,000 clones detected, roughly 80% appear once; the ten largest clones hold about 0.91%. The sequenced sample was PBMCs. The receptor set was obtained from a man younger than 35 in good health and CMV-seronegative.

The chain combines TRBV12-5 with TRBJ2-6; TRBD1 matches at 10 bases. Germline CDR1 is LGHNT and CDR2 is FRNRAP. This CDR3 comprises 17 residues. The V and J ends lost 7 bases and 4 bases, in that order; junction bases with no gene match: 10. As DNA, the CDR3 is TGTGCTAGTGCCCCGGGACAGGGGCCTCCGGGGGCCAACGTCCTGACTTTC. Its protein product is CASAPGQGPPGANVLTF. Based on the CDR3 plus reference TRBV12-5 and TRBJ2-6, the full variable domain is DARVTQTPRHKVTEMGQEVTMRCQPILGHNTVFWYRQTMMQGLELLAYFRNRAPLDDSGMPKDRFSAEMPDATLATLKIQPSEPRDSAVYFCASAPGQGPPGANVLTFGAGSRLTVL.

The chain carries TRBV28 and TRBJ2-7; D is ambiguous. Germline CDR1 and CDR2: MDHEN and SYDVKM. Trimming stripped 5 bases from V and 5 bases from J, with 16 bases between. The CDR3 consists of 14 residues. CDR3 sequence: CASSPPGVTHEQYF. In nucleotides, the CDR3 is TGTGCCAGCAGTCCACCAGGCGTCACCCACGAGCAGTACTTC.

The J gene is TRBJ2-2, the V gene TRBV30; 10 bases are shared with TRBD1. Germline values: CDR1 GTSNPN, CDR2 SVGIG (reference sequence). The CDR3 has 17 amino acids. J gave up 6 bases and V 5 bases, and 15 bases lay outside the gene matches. CDR3 sequence reads: CAWQDRGQLSRAGELFF. CDR3 nucleotides: TGTGCCTGGCAAGACAGGGGGCAATTAAGTCGCGCCGGGGAGCTGTTTTTT.

J is TRBJ1-2 and V is TRBV7-9; 10 nucleotides line up with TRBD1. The CDR3 extends over 15 amino acids. V lost 2 bases, J lost 7 bases, and 7 bases stayed unmatched. CDR1 is SEHNR and CDR2 is FQNEAQ in the germline V gene (reference sequence). CDR3 sequence: CASSLSLTGGSGYTF. The CDR3 region has the DNA TGTGCCAGCAGCTTATCCCTGACAGGGGGCTCTGGCTACACCTTC.

As DNA, the CDR3 is TGTGCCAGCAGCATTACCAGTGGCACTGAAGCTTTCTTT. Amino acid sequence: CASSITSGTEAFF. This chain uses TRBV27 with TRBJ1-1, with D hard to call. Germline assignment: CDR1 MNHEY and CDR2 SMNVEV (reference sequence). V lost 6 bases and J lost 4, with 12 bases in between. The CDR3 is 13 amino acids.

This clone has just a few counts. The chain recombines TRBV10-3 with TRBJ1-5; 8 bases are shared with TRBD1. Germline CDR1 ENHRY, CDR2 SYGVKD. V shed 7 bases, J shed 3 bases, and the junction held 5 bases outside the gene matches. The CDR3 spans 14 residues. CDR3 sequence (DNA): TGTGCCATCAAGGACAGGGACTCCAATCAGCCCCAGCATTTT. The encoded protein is CAIKDRDSNQPQHF.

J is TRBJ2-7 and V is TRBV6-6; no firm D call. Trimming took 5 bases from V and 1 from J, leaving 9 bases between them. Germline V gene data show CDR1 as MNHNY and CDR2 as SVGAGI (reference sequence). The CDR3 covers 13 residues. The CDR3 DNA reads TGTGCCAGCAGTCAGGTCTCGTCCTACGAGCAGTACTTC. Translating gives CASSQVSSYEQYF.

V gene TRBV5-1 combines with J gene TRBJ2-3; D remains unclear. The CDR3 has 14 amino acids. V lost 0 bases and J 0 bases, leaving 5 bases between the germline ends. Germline loops: CDR1 SGHRS, CDR2 YFSETQ. The CDR3, as DNA: TGCGCCAGCAGCTTGGAGCCTAGCACAGATACGCAGTATTTT. This encodes CASSLEPSTDTQYF.

The gene calls are TRBV19 and TRBJ2-5, with D perhaps matching TRBD2 (5 bases). Germline assignment: CDR1 LNHDA and CDR2 SQIVND (reference sequence). The length of the CDR3 is 15 residues. The V end lost 1 base, the J end lost 5 bases, and 14 bases lay between the germline ends. CDR3 DNA: TGTGCCAGTAGTATAGTTGGACTGGCCGGGGAGACCCAGTACTTC. Translation gives CASSIVGLAGETQYF.

The chain carries TRBV27 and TRBJ2-1, with no clear D. Trimming stripped 5 bases from V and 5 bases from J, with 4 bases between. CDR3 size: 11 residues. Germline lookup yields CDR1 MNHEY and CDR2 SMNVEV (reference sequence). The CDR3 protein is CASSRNNEQFF. CDR3 in DNA: TGTGCCAGCAGTCGTAACAATGAGCAGTTCTTC.

The chain combines TRBV4-2 with TRBJ1-3; 7 nucleotides agree with TRBD1. In germline, CDR1 is LGHNA, CDR2 YNFKEQ. V shed 0 bases and J 10 bases; nucleotides not matched to a gene: 6. There are 14 residues in the CDR3. CDR3: CASSQEGKGATIYF. In nucleotides, the CDR3 is TGTGCCAGCAGCCAAGAAGGAAAGGGGGCGACCATATATTTT.

This rearrangement joins TRBV10-3 to TRBJ2-3; D remains ambiguous. V lost 4 bases, J lost 5 bases, and 7 bases lay in between. Germline V gene data show CDR1 as ENHRY and CDR2 as SYGVKD. This CDR3 comprises 12 residues. The CDR3 coding sequence is TGTGCCATCAGTGGGGCCAGAGATACGCAGTATTTT. It is translated as CAISGARDTQYF.

The chain employs TRBV11-3 and TRBJ2-3; no clear D gene. Trimming stripped 5 bases from V and 5 bases from J, with 11 bases between. The CDR3 is 13 residues long. Germline CDR1 SGHNT, CDR2 YENEEA. CDR3 DNA sequence: TGTGCCAGCAGCATCGTTCCCAGAGATACGCAGTATTTT. Translation: CASSIVPRDTQYF.

J is TRBJ1-2 and V is TRBV7-9; D may be TRBD1 (5 bases). Per germline, CDR1 SEHNR and CDR2 FQNEAQ (reference sequence). Trimming cost V 4 bases and J 6 bases, with 9 bases left between them. The CDR3 is 12 residues long. Here the CDR3 reads CASSSPGHGYTF. CDR3 nucleotide sequence: TGTGCCAGCAGCTCCCCAGGGCATGGCTACACCTTC. Full variable domain (rest looked up from reference TRBV7-9 and TRBJ1-2): DTGVSQNPRHKITKRGQNVTFRCDPISEHNRLYWYRQTLGQGPEFLTYFQNEAQLEKSRLLSDRFSAERPKGSFSTLEIQRTEQGDSAMYLCASSSPGHGYTFGSGTRLTVV.

This sequence joins TRBV6-1 and TRBJ2-1, with 9 bases aligning to TRBD2. The trim removed 4 bases at V and 4 bases at J, leaving 8 bases unmatched. Germline V CDR1 and CDR2: MNHNS, SASEGT. The CDR3 covers 16 residues. This chain's CDR3 is CASSASGAGGYNEQFF. The DNA for the CDR3 is TGTGCCAGCAGTGCCTCTGGGGCGGGGGGGTACAATGAGCAGTTCTTC.

The count of this clone is one. This chain links TRBV2 with TRBJ2-1, with TRBD2 matching over 10 bases. CDR1 SNHLY and CDR2 FYNNEI come from the germline V gene. J gave up 8 bases and V 4 bases, and 8 bases lay outside the gene matches. The CDR3 sequence is 15 residues long. The CDR3: CASSGSSGGADEQFF. The CDR3, as DNA: TGTGCCAGCAGTGGGTCCAGCGGGGGGGCGGATGAGCAGTTCTTC.

V usage is TRBV7-2 and J usage is TRBJ2-5, with 9 bases fitting TRBD1. Trimming took 5 bases from V and 3 from J; bases not matched to a gene: 7. The CDR3 contains 15 residues. CDR1 SGHTA and CDR2 FQGNSA come from the germline V gene. The CDR3: CASSLYGTGKETQYF. In nucleotides, the CDR3 is TGTGCCAGCAGCCTCTACGGGACAGGGAAAGAGACCCAGTACTTC.